This T cell receptor (beta chain) was obtained from a study of blood T cells in healthy people across ages. The wider study: Template switching captured about one barcoded beta molecule per two T cells.

Comments on this clonotype: At one end the junction does not follow the germline gene, possibly because of a read error.

CDR1 is SQVTM and CDR2 is ANQGSEA in the germline V gene. CDR3 length: 11 residues. With a J-beta primer mix and a sample-barcoded 5' primer, a second PCR ran about 7 to 11 cycles. TCRdb re-derived calls from the 5' RACE reads in MiXCR, one entry per CDR3 protein. The sample lists some 1.5 million distinct CDR3 sequences; about 42% were seen once. The V call is TRBV29-1, the J call TRBJ2-7, with TRBD1 as a possible D gene (6 bases). This clonotype was sampled from a woman aged 18-29 years in good health. The sample comprised blood. The CDR3 coding sequence is TGCAGCTTCAGGGGCTCCCACGAGCAGTACTTC. It encodes CSFRGSHEQYF.